Below, 8 T cell receptor beta chains from the same sample are listed, as sequenced in a study of T cell changes during pregnancy in multiple sclerosis. Generated by immunoSEQ multiplex PCR, the TCRdb table keeps only in-frame clones and is missing some. The sample records 35,000 to 40,000 clones, approximately 89% being singletons. This specimen consisted of CD4+ T cells from peripheral blood mononuclear cells, obtained after pregnancy. Source of these receptors: a female donor in good health, enrolled as a control in a pregnancy study.

This clone was detected only once. The chain carries TRBV5-1 and TRBJ2-7, with 10 bases that match TRBD1. The V gene end was trimmed by 0 bases and the J gene end by 3 bases; junction bases not matched to a gene: 6. The germline gives CDR1 SGHRS, CDR2 YFSETQ. The CDR3 sequence is 16 residues long. The DNA for the CDR3 is TGCGCCAGCAGCTTGGGGGACAGGGGAGGAAACTACGAGCAGTACTTC. As protein: CASSLGDRGGNYEQYF.

V is TRBV10-3 and J is TRBJ2-5, with 14 nucleotides matching TRBD2. V shed 4 bases and J 2 bases; nucleotides not matched to a gene: 3. The CDR3 contains 16 residues. Germline V lookup: CDR1 ENHRY, CDR2 SYGVKD. The chain's CDR3 is CAISAGLAGGQETQYF. The CDR3 coding sequence is TGTGCCATCAGTGCTGGACTAGCGGGGGGACAAGAGACCCAGTACTTC.

The chain is built from TRBV5-1 and TRBJ1-5; D is uncertain. V dropped 2 bases and J dropped 3 bases, with 9 bases sitting between them. Germline lookup yields CDR1 SGHRS and CDR2 YFSETQ. The CDR3 length is 14 residues. CDR3 nucleotide sequence: TGCGCCAGCAGCTTTGGGCAGGCCAATCAGCCCCAGCATTTT. This sequence encodes CASSFGQANQPQHF.

This chain connects TRBV19 to TRBJ2-5; 7 bases line up with TRBD1. CDR3 size: 15 residues. Germline assignment: CDR1 LNHDA and CDR2 SQIVND (reference sequence). V lost 6 bases and J lost 4; bases outside the gene matches: 11. Here the CDR3 reads CASRPSQGLRETQYF. CDR3 DNA sequence: TGTGCCAGTAGACCGTCACAGGGGTTGAGAGAGACCCAGTACTTC.

The chain uses TRBV7-6 and TRBJ1-1; D unclear. Trimming cost V 1 base and J 1 base, with 7 bases left between them. This CDR3 is built from 14 residues. CDR1 is SGHVS and CDR2 is FNYEAQ in the germline V gene. The CDR3 DNA sequence: TGTGCCAGCAGCTTAGAAAGGAGGAACACTGAAGCTTTCTTT. Amino acids: CASSLERRNTEAFF.

The chain carries TRBV30 and TRBJ1-6, with D tentatively TRBD1 (6 bases). The germline CDR1 and CDR2 sequences are GTSNPN and SVGIG (reference sequence). The CDR3 is made up of 15 amino acids. Trimming cost V 2 bases and J 8 bases, with 16 bases left between them. The CDR3 region has the DNA TGTGCCTGGAGTCCCAATAGAGGGGGAGATTCACCCCTCCACTTT. Protein sequence: CAWSPNRGGDSPLHF.

The sample holds a few counts of this clone. This chain connects TRBV7-9 to TRBJ1-1, with 9 positions matching TRBD1. The CDR3 extends over 13 amino acids. V gave up 6 bases and J gave up 5 bases; unmatched junction bases: 4. Per germline, CDR1 SEHNR and CDR2 FQNEAQ (reference sequence). The DNA of the CDR3 is TGTGCCAGCAGGCGGACAGGGGAGACTGAAGCTTTCTTT. It codes for CASRRTGETEAFF.

This clone appeared once. The CDR3 spells CASSLGSQGYEQYF. CDR3 in DNA: TGCGCCAGCAGCTTGGGGTCCCAGGGTTACGAGCAGTACTTC. The rearrangement uses TRBV5-1 and TRBJ2-7; TRBD1 might be the D (5 bases). This CDR3 comprises 14 residues. V lost 0 bases and J lost 4, with 11 bases in between. The germline CDR1 and CDR2 sequences are SGHRS and YFSETQ.